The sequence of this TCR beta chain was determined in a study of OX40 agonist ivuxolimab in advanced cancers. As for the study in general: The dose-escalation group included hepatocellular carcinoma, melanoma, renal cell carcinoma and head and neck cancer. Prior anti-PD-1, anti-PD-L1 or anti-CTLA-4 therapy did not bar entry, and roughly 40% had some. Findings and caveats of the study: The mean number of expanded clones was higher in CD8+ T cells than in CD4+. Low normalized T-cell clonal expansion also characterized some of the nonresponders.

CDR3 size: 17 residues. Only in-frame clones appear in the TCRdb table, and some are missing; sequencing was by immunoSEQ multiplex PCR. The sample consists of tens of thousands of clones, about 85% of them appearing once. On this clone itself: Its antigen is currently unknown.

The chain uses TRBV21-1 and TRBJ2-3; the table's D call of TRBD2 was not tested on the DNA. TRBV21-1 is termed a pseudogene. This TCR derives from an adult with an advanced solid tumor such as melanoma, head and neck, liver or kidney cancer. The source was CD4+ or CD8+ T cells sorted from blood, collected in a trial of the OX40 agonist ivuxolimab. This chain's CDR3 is CASSNHRDYVPTDTQYF. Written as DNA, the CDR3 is TGTGCCAGCAGCAACCACCGGGACTACGTCCCGACAGATACGCAGTATTTT.